The clone carrying this T cell receptor beta chain was detected ten times or more. Reasons for excluding patients were uncontrolled infection, other autoimmune disease, pregnancy or lactation. The source material, RNA transcripts, was used to amplify TCR beta CDR3 regions. HTBI primers were used for first-round RT-PCR of the TCR CDR3. Each CDR3 protein gets one entry after TCRdb re-called the multiplex PCR reads with MiXCR. The table shows some 440,000 distinct CDR3 sequences, with around 16% occurring only once. This sample was taken from a study of T cells in Graves' hyperthyroidism and ophthalmopathy. Overall study: Peripheral blood specimens were obtained at initial diagnosis, prior to any treatment.

The J segment lost 7 bases and the V segment lost 2 bases, leaving 6 bases of the junction unmatched. The germline V gene has CDR1 LGHDT and CDR2 YNNKEL (reference sequence). The CDR3 loop spans 15 amino acids. The chain links TRBV3-1 to TRBJ1-4; TRBD1 aligns across 8 bases. This TCR came from a woman younger than 30 with Graves' hyperthyroidism. Material for sequencing was blood. The CDR3 protein is CASSQRTGHGEKLFF. CDR3 sequence (DNA): TGTGCCAGCAGCCAAAGGACAGGGCACGGTGAAAAACTGTTTTTT.